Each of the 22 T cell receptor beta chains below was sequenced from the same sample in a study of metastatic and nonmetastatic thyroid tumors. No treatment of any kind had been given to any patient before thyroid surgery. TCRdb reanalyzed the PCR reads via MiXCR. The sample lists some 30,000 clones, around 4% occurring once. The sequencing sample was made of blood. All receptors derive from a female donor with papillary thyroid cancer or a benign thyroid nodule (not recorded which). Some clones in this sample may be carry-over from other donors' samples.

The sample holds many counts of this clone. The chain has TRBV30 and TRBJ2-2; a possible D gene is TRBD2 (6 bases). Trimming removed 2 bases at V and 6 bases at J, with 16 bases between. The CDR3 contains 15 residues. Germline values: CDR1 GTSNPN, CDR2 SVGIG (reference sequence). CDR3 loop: CAWSRTGSPAGELFF. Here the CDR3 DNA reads TGTGCCTGGAGTAGAACCGGGAGCCCGGCCGGGGAGCTGTTTTTT.

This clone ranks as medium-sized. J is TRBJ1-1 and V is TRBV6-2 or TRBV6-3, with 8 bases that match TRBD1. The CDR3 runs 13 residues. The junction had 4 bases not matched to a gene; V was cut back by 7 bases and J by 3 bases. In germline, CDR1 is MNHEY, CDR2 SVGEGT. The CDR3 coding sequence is TGTGCCAGCATCCAGGGGGCACACACTGAAGCTTTCTTT. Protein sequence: CASIQGAHTEAFF.

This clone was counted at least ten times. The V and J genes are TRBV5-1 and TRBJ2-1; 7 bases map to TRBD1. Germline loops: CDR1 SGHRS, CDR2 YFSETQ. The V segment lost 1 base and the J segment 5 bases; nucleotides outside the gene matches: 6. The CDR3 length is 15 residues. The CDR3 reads CASSLLAGGDNEQFF. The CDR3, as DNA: TGCGCCAGCAGCTTGCTAGCAGGGGGTGACAATGAGCAGTTCTTC.

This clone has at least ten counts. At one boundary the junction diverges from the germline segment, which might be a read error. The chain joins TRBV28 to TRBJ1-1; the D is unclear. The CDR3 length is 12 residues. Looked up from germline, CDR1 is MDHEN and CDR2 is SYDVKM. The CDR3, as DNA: TGTGCCAGCAGTTCGGGGTTCACTGGAGCTTTCTTT. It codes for CASSSGFTGAFF.

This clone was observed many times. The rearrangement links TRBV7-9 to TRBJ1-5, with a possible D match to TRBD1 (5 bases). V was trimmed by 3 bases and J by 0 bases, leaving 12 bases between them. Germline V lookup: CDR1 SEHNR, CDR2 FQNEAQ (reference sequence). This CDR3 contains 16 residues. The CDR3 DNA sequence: TGTGCCAGCAGCTTTTCCAGGGACCTTAGCAATCAGCCCCAGCATTTT. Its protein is CASSFSRDLSNQPQHF.

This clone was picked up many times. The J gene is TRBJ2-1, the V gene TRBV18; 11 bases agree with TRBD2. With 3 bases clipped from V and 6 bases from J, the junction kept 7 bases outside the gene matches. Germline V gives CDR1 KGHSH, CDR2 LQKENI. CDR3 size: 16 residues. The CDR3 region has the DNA TGTGCCAGCTCACCTTCCGGGACTAGCGGCGTCAATGAGCAGTTCTTC. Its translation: CASSPSGTSGVNEQFF.

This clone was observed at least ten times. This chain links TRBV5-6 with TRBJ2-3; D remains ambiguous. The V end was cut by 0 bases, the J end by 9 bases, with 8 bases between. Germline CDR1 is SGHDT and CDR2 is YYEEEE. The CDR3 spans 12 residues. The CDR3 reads CASSLEGVTQYF. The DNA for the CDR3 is TGTGCCAGCAGCTTGGAAGGAGTAACGCAGTATTTT. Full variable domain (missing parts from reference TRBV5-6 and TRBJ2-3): DAGVTQSPTHLIKTRGQQVTLRCSPKSGHDTVSWYQQALGQGPQFIFQYYEEEERQRGNFPDRFSGHQFPNYSSELNVNALLLGDSALYLCASSLEGVTQYFGPGTRLTVL.

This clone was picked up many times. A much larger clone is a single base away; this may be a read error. The CDR3 sequence: CAIAPRAGGSGGTDTQYF. The CDR3 DNA follows: TGTGCCATCGCCCCTAGGGCGGGAGGGTCAGGGGGCACAGATACGCAGTATTTT. The V call is TRBV10-3, the J call TRBJ2-3; TRBD2 aligns across 9 bases. The germline V gene has CDR1 ENHRY and CDR2 SYGVKD. This CDR3 is built from 18 residues. Unmatched junction bases numbered 16, after V lost 8 bases and J lost 1 base.

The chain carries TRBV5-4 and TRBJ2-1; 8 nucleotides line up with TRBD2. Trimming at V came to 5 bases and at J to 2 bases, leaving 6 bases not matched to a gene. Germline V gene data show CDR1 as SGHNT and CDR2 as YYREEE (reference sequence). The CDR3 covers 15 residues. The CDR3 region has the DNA TGTGCCAGCAGGCCGGGGGGGGAGCCCTACAATGAGCAGTTCTTC. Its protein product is CASRPGGEPYNEQFF.

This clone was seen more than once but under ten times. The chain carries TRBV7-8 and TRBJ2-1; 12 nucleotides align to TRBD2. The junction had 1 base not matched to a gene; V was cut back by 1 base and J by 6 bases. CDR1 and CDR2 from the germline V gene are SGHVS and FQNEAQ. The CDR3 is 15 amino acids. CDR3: CASSLGTSGINEQFF. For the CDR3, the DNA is TGTGCCAGCAGCTTAGGGACTAGCGGGATCAATGAGCAGTTCTTC.

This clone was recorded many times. The chain's CDR3 is CASSMGRGSNQPQHF. In nucleotides, the CDR3 is TGTGCCAGTAGTATGGGCCGTGGGAGCAATCAGCCCCAGCATTTT. The V gene is TRBV19, the J gene TRBJ1-5; no firm D call. CDR3 length equals 15 residues. V shed 3 bases and J shed 1 base, with 10 bases lying between them. Germline CDR1 is LNHDA and CDR2 is SQIVND (reference sequence).

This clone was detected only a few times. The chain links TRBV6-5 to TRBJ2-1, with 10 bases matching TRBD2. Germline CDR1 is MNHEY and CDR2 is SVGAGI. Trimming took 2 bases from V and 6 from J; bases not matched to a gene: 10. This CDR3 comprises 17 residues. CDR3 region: CASSYTASGSKGNEQFF. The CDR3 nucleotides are TGTGCCAGCAGTTACACGGCTAGCGGGAGTAAAGGCAATGAGCAGTTCTTC.

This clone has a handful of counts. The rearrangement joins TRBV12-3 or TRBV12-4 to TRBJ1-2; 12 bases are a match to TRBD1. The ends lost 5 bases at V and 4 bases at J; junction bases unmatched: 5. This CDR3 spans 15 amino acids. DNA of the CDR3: TGTGCCAGCAGTCCCGGGACAGGGGGCGGCTATGGCTACACCTTC. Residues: CASSPGTGGGYGYTF.

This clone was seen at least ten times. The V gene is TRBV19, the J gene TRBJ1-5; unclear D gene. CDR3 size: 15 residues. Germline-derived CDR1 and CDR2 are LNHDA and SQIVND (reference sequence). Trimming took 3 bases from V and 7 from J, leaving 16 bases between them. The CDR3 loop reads CASSMNRGVGQPQHF. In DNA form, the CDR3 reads TGTGCCAGTAGTATGAATCGCGGGGTCGGCCAGCCCCAGCATTTT.

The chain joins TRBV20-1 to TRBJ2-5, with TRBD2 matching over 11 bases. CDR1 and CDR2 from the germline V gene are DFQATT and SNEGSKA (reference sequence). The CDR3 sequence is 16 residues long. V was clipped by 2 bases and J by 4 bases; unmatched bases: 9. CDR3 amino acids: CSARYGSGRGLETQYF. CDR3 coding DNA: TGCAGTGCTAGATATGGTAGCGGGAGGGGGTTAGAGACCCAGTACTTC.

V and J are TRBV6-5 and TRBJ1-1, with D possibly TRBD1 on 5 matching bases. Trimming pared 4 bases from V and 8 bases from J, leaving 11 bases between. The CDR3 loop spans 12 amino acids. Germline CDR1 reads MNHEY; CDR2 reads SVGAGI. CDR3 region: CASSFTGQEAFF. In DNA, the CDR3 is TGTGCCAGCAGTTTTACAGGCCAGGAAGCTTTCTTT.

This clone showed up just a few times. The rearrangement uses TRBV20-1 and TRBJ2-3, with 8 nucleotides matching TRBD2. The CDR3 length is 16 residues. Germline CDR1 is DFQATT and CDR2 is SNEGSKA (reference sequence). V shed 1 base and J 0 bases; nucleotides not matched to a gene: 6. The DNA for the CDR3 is TGCAGTGCTAGAGGCCTACTAGCGGATAGCACAGATACGCAGTATTTT. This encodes CSARGLLADSTDTQYF.

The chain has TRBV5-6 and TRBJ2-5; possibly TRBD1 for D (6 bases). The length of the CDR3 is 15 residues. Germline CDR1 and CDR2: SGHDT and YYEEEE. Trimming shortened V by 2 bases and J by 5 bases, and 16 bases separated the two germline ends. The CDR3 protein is CASSLQLGTGETQYF. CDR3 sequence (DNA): TGTGCCAGCAGCTTACAATTGGGTACAGGGGAGACCCAGTACTTC.

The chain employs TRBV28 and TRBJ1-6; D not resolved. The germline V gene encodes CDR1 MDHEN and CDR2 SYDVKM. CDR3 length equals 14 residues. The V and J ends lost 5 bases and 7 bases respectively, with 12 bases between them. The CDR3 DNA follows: TGTGCCAGCAGTCGCCTGTTGGAGAATTCACCCCTCCACTTT. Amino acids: CASSRLLENSPLHF.

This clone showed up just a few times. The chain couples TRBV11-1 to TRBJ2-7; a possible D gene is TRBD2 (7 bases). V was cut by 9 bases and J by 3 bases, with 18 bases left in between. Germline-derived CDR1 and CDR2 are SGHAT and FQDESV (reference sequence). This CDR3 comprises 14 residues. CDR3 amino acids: CASTQGGGDYEQYF. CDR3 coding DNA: TGTGCCAGTACGCAGGGAGGGGGGGACTACGAGCAGTACTTC.

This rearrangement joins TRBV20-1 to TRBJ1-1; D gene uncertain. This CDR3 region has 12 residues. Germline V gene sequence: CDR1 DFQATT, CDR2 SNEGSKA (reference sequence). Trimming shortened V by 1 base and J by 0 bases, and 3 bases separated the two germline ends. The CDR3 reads CSARVLNTEAFF. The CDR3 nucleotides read TGCAGTGCTAGAGTGTTGAACACTGAAGCTTTCTTT.

The DNA of the CDR3 is TGTGCCAGCAGTCCCGGGGTAGCGGGAATCGCCGGGGAGCTGTTTTTT. Translating it yields CASSPGVAGIAGELFF. The genes are TRBV6-4 and TRBJ2-2, with TRBD2 matching 8 bases. V lost 5 bases, J lost 6 bases, and 11 bases stayed unmatched. Germline lookup yields CDR1 MRHNA and CDR2 SNTAGT. This CDR3 region has 16 residues.